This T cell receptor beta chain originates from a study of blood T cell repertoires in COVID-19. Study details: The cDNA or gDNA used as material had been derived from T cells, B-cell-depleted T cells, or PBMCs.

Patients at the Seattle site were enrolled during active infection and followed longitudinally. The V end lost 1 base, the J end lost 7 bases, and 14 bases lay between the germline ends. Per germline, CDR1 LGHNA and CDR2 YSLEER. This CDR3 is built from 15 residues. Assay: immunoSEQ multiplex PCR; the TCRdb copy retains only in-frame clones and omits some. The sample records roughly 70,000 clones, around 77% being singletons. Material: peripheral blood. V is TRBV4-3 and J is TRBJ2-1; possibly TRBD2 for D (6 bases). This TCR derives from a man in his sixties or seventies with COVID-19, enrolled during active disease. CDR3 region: CASSQVSGVANEQFF. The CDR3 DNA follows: TGCGCCAGCAGCCAAGTTAGCGGAGTAGCGAATGAGCAGTTCTTC.